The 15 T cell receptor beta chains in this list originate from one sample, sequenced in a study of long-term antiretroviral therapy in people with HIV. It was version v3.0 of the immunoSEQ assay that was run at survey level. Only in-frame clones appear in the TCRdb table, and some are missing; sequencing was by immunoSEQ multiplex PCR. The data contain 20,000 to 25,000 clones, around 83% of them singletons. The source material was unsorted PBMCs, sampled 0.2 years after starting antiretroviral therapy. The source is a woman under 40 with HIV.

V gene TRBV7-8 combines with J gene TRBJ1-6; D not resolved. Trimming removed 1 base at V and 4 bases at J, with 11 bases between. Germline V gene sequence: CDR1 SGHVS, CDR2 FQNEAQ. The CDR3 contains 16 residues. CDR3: CASSLEGRVYNSPLHF. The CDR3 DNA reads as TGTGCCAGCAGCTTAGAAGGGCGGGTGTATAATTCACCCCTCCACTTT. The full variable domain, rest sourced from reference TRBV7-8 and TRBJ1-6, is GAGVSQSPRYKVAKRGQDVALRCDPISGHVSLFWYQQALGQGPEFLTYFQNEAQLDKSGLPSDRFFAERPEGSVSTLKIQRTQQEDSAVYLCASSLEGRVYNSPLHFGNGTRLTVT.

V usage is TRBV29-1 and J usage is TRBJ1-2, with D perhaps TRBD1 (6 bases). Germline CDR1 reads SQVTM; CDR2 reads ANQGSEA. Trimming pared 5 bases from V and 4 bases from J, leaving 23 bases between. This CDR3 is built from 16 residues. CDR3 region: CSVFQTTQGGLYGYTF. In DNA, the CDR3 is TGCAGCGTTTTTCAAACGACCCAAGGGGGGCTCTATGGCTACACCTTC.

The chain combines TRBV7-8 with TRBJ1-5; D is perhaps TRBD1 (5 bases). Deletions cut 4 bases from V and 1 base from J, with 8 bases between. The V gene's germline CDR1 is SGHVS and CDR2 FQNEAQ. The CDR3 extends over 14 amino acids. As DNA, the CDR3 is TGTGCCAGCAGCTCCGGGACCAGCAATCAGCCCCAGCATTTT. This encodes CASSSGTSNQPQHF.

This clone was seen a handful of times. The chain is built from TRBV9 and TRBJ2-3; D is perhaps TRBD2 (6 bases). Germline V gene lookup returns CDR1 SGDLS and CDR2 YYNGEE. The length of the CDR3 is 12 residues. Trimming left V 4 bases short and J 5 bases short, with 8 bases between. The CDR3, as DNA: TGTGCCAGCAGCCCGCGGGAAGATACGCAGTATTTT. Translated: CASSPREDTQYF.

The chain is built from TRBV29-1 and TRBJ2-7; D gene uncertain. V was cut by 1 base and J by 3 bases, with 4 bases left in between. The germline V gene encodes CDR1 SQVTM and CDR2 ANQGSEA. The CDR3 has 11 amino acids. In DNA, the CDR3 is TGCAGCGTTGAAGGGGACTACGAGCAGTACTTC. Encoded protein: CSVEGDYEQYF.

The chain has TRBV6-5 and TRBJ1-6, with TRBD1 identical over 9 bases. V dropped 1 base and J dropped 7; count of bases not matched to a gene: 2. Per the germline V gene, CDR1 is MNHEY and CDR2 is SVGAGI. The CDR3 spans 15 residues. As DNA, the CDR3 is TGTGCCAGCAGTTACTTGACAGGGGGAAATTCACCCCTCCACTTT. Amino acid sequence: CASSYLTGGNSPLHF.

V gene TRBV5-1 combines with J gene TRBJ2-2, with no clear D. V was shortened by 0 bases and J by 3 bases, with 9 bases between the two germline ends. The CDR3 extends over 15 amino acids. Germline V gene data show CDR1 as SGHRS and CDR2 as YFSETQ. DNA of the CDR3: TGCGCCAGCAGCTTGGAAAGGGTTGACACCGGGGAGCTGTTTTTT. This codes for CASSLERVDTGELFF.

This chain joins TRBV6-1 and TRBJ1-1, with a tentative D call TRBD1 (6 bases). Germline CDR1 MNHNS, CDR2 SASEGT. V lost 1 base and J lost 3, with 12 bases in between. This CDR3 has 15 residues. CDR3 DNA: TGTGCCAGCAGTGAAGTAGGGGGTTGGGACACTGAAGCTTTCTTT. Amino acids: CASSEVGGWDTEAFF.

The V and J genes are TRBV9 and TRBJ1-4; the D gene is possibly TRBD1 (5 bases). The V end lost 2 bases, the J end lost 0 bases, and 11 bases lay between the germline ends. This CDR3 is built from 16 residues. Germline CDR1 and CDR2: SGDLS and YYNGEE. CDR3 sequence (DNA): TGTGCCAGCAGCGTCTTGATGGGGGCAACTAATGAAAAACTGTTTTTT. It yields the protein CASSVLMGATNEKLFF.

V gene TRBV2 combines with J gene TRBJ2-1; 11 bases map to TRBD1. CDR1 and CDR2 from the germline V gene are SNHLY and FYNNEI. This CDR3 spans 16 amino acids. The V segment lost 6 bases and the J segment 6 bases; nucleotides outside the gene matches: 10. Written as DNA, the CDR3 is TGTGCCAGCAGGTACTCCGGGACAGGGGGTAGCAATGAGCAGTTCTTC. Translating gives CASRYSGTGGSNEQFF.

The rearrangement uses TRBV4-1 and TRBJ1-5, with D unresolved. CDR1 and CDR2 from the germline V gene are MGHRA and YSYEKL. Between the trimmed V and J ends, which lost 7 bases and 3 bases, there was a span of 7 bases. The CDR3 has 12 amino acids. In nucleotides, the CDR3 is TGCGCCAGCAAAGGTCCCAATCAGCCCCAGCATTTT. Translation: CASKGPNQPQHF.

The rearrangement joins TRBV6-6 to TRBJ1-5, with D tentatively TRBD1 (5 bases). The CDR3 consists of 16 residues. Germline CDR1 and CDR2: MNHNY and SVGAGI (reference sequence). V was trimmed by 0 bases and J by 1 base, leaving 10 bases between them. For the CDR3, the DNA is TGTGCCAGCAGTTACTCGCGGGGGGTGAGCAATCAGCCCCAGCATTTT. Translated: CASSYSRGVSNQPQHF.

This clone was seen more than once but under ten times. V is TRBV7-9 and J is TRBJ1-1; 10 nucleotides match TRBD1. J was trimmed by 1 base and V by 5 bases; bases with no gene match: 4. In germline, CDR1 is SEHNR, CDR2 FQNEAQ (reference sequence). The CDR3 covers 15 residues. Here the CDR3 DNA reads TGTGCCAGCAGCCCCCGGGACAGGGGGAACACTGAAGCTTTCTTT. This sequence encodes CASSPRDRGNTEAFF. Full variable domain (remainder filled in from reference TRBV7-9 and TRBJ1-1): DTGVSQNPRHKITKRGQNVTFRCDPISEHNRLYWYRQTLGQGPEFLTYFQNEAQLEKSRLLSDRFSAERPKGSFSTLEIQRTEQGDSAMYLCASSPRDRGNTEAFFGQGTRLTVV.

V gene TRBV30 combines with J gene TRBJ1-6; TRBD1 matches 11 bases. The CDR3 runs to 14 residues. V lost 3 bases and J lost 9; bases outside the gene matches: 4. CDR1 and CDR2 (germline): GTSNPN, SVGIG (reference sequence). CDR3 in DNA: TGTGCCTGGAGCCCCGGGACAGGGGGTTCACCCCTCCACTTT. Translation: CAWSPGTGGSPLHF.

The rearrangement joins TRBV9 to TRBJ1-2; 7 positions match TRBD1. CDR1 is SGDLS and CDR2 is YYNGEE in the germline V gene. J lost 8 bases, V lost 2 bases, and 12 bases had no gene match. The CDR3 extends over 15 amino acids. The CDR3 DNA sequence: TGTGCCAGCAGCGTCCGCCGACAGGGAGGTAAAGGCTACACCTTC. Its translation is CASSVRRQGGKGYTF.